The clone carrying this TCR beta chain showed up just once. The data originate from a study of memory CD4+ T cells and cytomegalovirus serostatus. Single viable CD3+CD4+CD8-CD45RO+ cells were sorted as the memory CD4+ T cells. Libraries were prepared by immunoSEQ multiplex PCR; TCRdb keeps only in-frame clonotypes and omits some of them. The sample records approximately 65,000 clones, approximately 80% being singletons. The source material was memory CD4+ T cells from blood. This receptor was identified in an adult in good health and CMV-seronegative.

The CDR3 here is CASSLENRGNTGELFF. The CDR3 DNA reads as TGCGCCAGCAGCTTGGAGAACAGGGGTAACACCGGGGAGCTGTTTTTT. V is TRBV5-1 and J is TRBJ2-2, with TRBD1 identical over 7 bases. Losses at the gene ends were 0 bases for V and 2 bases for J; bases not matched to a gene: 4. CDR3 size: 16 residues. The V gene's germline CDR1 is SGHRS and CDR2 YFSETQ.